The 20 T cell receptor beta chains reported below all come from one sample, sequenced in a study of cytomegalovirus exposure and HLA in healthy donors. PCR was performed using 60 Vbeta and 13 Jbeta primers. This table comes from immunoSEQ multiplex PCR, and its TCRdb copy is limited to in-frame clones, with some not included. The data show some 150,000 clones, 75% to 80% seen once. Source material: PBMCs. The receptors derive from a male donor in good health and CMV-seronegative.

The CDR3 sequence is CASSSPAGTGRYTEAFF. In DNA, the CDR3 is TGTGCCAGCAGTTCCCCCGCCGGGACAGGGAGATACACTGAAGCTTTCTTT. This sequence joins TRBV28 and TRBJ1-1; 9 positions match TRBD1. The germline V gene has CDR1 MDHEN and CDR2 SYDVKM. CDR3 size: 17 residues. Trimming removed 4 bases from V and 3 bases from J; junction bases left unmatched: 12. The whole variable domain, filled in from reference TRBV28 and TRBJ1-1, reads DVKVTQSSRYLVKRTGEKVFLECVQDMDHENMFWYRQDPGLGLRLIYFSYDVKMKEKGDIPEGYSVSREKKERFSLILESASTNQTSMYLCASSSPAGTGRYTEAFFGQGTRLTVV.

The V call is TRBV5-8, the J call TRBJ1-5; 9 bases match TRBD1. Germline V lookup: CDR1 SGHTS, CDR2 YDEGEE. The CDR3 is made up of 15 amino acids. The ends lost 5 bases at V and 1 base at J; junction bases unmatched: 4. In DNA, the CDR3 is TGTGCCAGCAGTCTTGGGACAGGGAGCAATCAGCCCCAGCATTTT. Its translation is CASSLGTGSNQPQHF.

This clone was seen more than once but under ten times. The gene calls are TRBV27 and TRBJ2-5; TRBD2 matches at 11 bases. The germline V gene has CDR1 MNHEY and CDR2 SMNVEV (reference sequence). V shed 0 bases and J 2 bases; nucleotides not matched to a gene: 5. The CDR3 loop spans 17 amino acids. The DNA for the CDR3 is TGTGCCAGCAGTTTATCGTGGCTAGCGGGAGGACAAGAGACCCAGTACTTC. Protein product: CASSLSWLAGGQETQYF.

The chain employs TRBV9 and TRBJ1-5; weak D call: TRBD1 (5 bases). V dropped 4 bases and J dropped 0 bases, with 17 bases sitting between them. Germline values: CDR1 SGDLS, CDR2 YYNGEE. This CDR3 spans 17 amino acids. The CDR3 DNA is TGTGCCAGCAGCACCCGAGGAGAAGGACATAGCAATCAGCCCCAGCATTTT. Translation: CASSTRGEGHSNQPQHF.

The chain carries TRBV7-3 and TRBJ2-3; 9 positions agree with TRBD1. The CDR3 contains 14 residues. CDR1 is SGHTA, CDR2 FQGTGA, per germline. Losses at the gene ends were 4 bases for V and 3 bases for J; bases not matched to a gene: 2. CDR3 nucleotide sequence: TGTGCCAGCAGCTCGGGACAGGGAACAGATACGCAGTATTTT. Protein product: CASSSGQGTDTQYF.

The chain has TRBV4-1 and TRBJ1-6; tentative D call: TRBD1 (5 bases). Germline CDR1 MGHRA, CDR2 YSYEKL. Trimming stripped 0 bases from V and 12 bases from J, with 18 bases between. CDR3 size: 16 residues. The CDR3, as DNA: TGCGCCAGCAGCCAAGATGGCGGGGTGGGGAGGGGACCCCTCCACTTT. This sequence encodes CASSQDGGVGRGPLHF.

The gene calls are TRBV18 and TRBJ1-4, with D possibly being TRBD1 (5 bases). The CDR3 loop spans 14 amino acids. Germline CDR1 KGHSH, CDR2 LQKENI. Trimming removed 0 bases at V and 8 bases at J, with 10 bases between. CDR3 amino acids: CASSPPTPGEKLFF. The CDR3 DNA reads TGTGCCAGCTCACCACCGACGCCAGGGGAAAAACTGTTTTTT. Using reference TRBV18 and TRBJ1-4 for the parts outside the CDR3, the full variable domain is NAGVMQNPRHLVRRRGQEARLRCSPMKGHSHVYWYRQLPEEGLKFMVYLQKENIIDESGMPKERFSAEFPKEGPSILRIQQVVRGDSAAYFCASSPPTPGEKLFFGSGTQLSVL.

The chain carries TRBV2 and TRBJ1-6; 8 bases agree with TRBD1. The CDR3 extends over 16 amino acids. CDR1 is SNHLY and CDR2 is FYNNEI in the germline V gene. The trim removed 6 bases at V and 0 bases at J, leaving 4 bases unmatched. The CDR3 coding sequence is TGTGCCAGCAGGCGACAGGGGAGCTCCTATAATTCACCCCTCCACTTT. Its protein is CASRRQGSSYNSPLHF.

The gene calls are TRBV7-2 and TRBJ1-1; 9 nucleotides align to TRBD1. Per germline, CDR1 SGHTA and CDR2 FQGNSA. Losses at the gene ends were 6 bases for V and 0 bases for J; bases not matched to a gene: 8. CDR3 size: 16 residues. CDR3 DNA: TGTGCCAGCAGGCCTGACAGGGGGGTCATGAACACTGAAGCTTTCTTT. This encodes CASRPDRGVMNTEAFF. Using reference TRBV7-2 and TRBJ1-1 for the parts outside the CDR3, the full variable domain is GAGVSQSPSNKVTEKGKDVELRCDPISGHTALYWYRQSLGQGLEFLIYFQGNSAPDKSGLPSDRFSAERTGGSVSTLTIQRTQQEDSAVYLCASRPDRGVMNTEAFFGQGTRLTVV.

The V gene is TRBV2, the J gene TRBJ1-1, with D unclear. V lost 6 bases and J 5 bases, leaving 16 bases between the germline ends. The CDR3 covers 14 residues. Germline V gene sequence: CDR1 SNHLY, CDR2 FYNNEI. In DNA form, the CDR3 reads TGTGCCAGCAGAACGAGAGACCGGGTAACTGAAGCTTTCTTT. The encoded protein is CASRTRDRVTEAFF.

V gene TRBV7-9 combines with J gene TRBJ2-1; TRBD2 aligns across 8 bases. V shed 5 bases and J 7 bases; nucleotides not matched to a gene: 7. The CDR3 extends over 14 amino acids. Germline lookup yields CDR1 SEHNR and CDR2 FQNEAQ (reference sequence). CDR3 sequence reads: CASSLTGLGNEQFF. The CDR3 DNA is TGTGCCAGCAGCCTGACGGGACTAGGTAATGAGCAGTTCTTC.

This sequence joins TRBV6-5 and TRBJ2-2; 7 positions match TRBD1. Germline CDR1 is MNHEY and CDR2 is SVGAGI. This CDR3 has 15 residues. V lost 2 bases to trimming and J lost 1 base; unmatched junction nucleotides: 1. Here the CDR3 reads CASSYRDRNTGELFF. The CDR3 DNA reads TGTGCCAGCAGTTACCGGGACAGGAACACCGGGGAGCTGTTTTTT.

The V gene is TRBV19, the J gene TRBJ2-1; no definite D call. The CDR3 is 11 residues long. Germline-derived CDR1 and CDR2 are LNHDA and SQIVND (reference sequence). V was clipped by 8 bases and J by 9 bases, with 11 bases between them. CDR3 in amino acids: CASERSGEQFF. CDR3 coding DNA: TGTGCCAGTGAGCGCTCGGGTGAGCAGTTCTTC.

The V and J genes are TRBV9 and TRBJ1-2; TRBD1 agrees at 7 bases. J gave up 3 bases and V 3 bases, and 8 bases lay outside the gene matches. Per germline, CDR1 SGDLS and CDR2 YYNGEE. The CDR3 runs to 15 residues. As DNA, the CDR3 is TGTGCCAGCAGCGCAGACAGGGATGGCGACTATGGCTACACCTTC. This encodes CASSADRDGDYGYTF.

This clone has more than one count but fewer than ten. The chain recombines TRBV5-1 with TRBJ2-7; TRBD2 aligns across 13 bases. Germline values: CDR1 SGHRS, CDR2 YFSETQ. This CDR3 spans 16 amino acids. Trimming removed 4 bases from V and 4 bases from J; junction bases left unmatched: 8. The CDR3 spells CASSTGTSGNTYEQYF. The CDR3 nucleotides read TGCGCCAGCAGCACAGGGACTAGCGGGAACACGTACGAGCAGTACTTC. Full variable domain (missing parts from reference TRBV5-1 and TRBJ2-7): KAGVTQTPRYLIKTRGQQVTLSCSPISGHRSVSWYQQTPGQGLQFLFEYFSETQRNKGNFPGRFSGRQFSNSRSEMNVSTLELGDSALYLCASSTGTSGNTYEQYFGPGTRLTVT.

V gene TRBV7-9 combines with J gene TRBJ2-5; 7 bases align to TRBD1. The end of the DNA is better explained by TRBJ2-7, so the J call may be wrong. Germline V lookup: CDR1 SEHNR, CDR2 FQNEAQ (reference sequence). CDR3 length: 15 residues. CDR3 protein: CASSAPGQPPYEQYF. CDR3 nucleotides: TGTGCCAGCAGCGCCCCGGGACAGCCACCCTACGAGCAGTACTTC.

This chain uses TRBV7-9 with TRBJ2-2; weak D call: TRBD2 (6 bases). The CDR3 sequence is 16 residues long. Per germline, CDR1 SEHNR and CDR2 FQNEAQ (reference sequence). Deletions cut 7 bases from V and 3 bases from J, with 18 bases between. The CDR3 DNA reads TGTGCCAGCATCCCGGGACTGCGACTCGACACCGGGGAGCTGTTTTTT. It translates to CASIPGLRLDTGELFF.

V usage is TRBV2 and J usage is TRBJ1-1, with D uncertain. Trimming left V 4 bases short and J 0 bases short, with 6 bases between. Germline assignment: CDR1 SNHLY and CDR2 FYNNEI. The CDR3 runs to 13 residues. The CDR3 is CASSAQLNTEAFF. The CDR3 DNA reads TGTGCCAGCAGTGCACAGCTGAACACTGAAGCTTTCTTT.

The rearrangement links TRBV5-6 to TRBJ2-7, with TRBD1 matching 12 bases. Germline CDR1 is SGHDT and CDR2 is YYEEEE. J was trimmed by 4 bases and V by 3 bases; bases with no gene match: 8. This CDR3 comprises 16 residues. The CDR3 region is CASSWGTGGSLYEQYF. CDR3 sequence (DNA): TGTGCCAGCAGCTGGGGGACAGGGGGCTCCCTATACGAGCAGTACTTC.

The chain couples TRBV20-1 to TRBJ2-1, with D perhaps matching TRBD1 (6 bases). The CDR3 covers 11 residues. V dropped 4 bases and J dropped 9 bases, with 10 bases sitting between them. Germline CDR1 and CDR2: DFQATT and SNEGSKA (reference sequence). In nucleotides, the CDR3 is TGCAGTGCTATACAGGGTGGTGAGCAGTTCTTC. This translates into CSAIQGGEQFF.